These 29 T cell receptor beta chains were sequenced from one sample in a study of beta chain features in type 1 diabetes. TCRB transcripts that were expressed got sequenced, as all of the isolated RNA had been reverse transcribed. Sequenced by immunoSEQ multiplex PCR; TCRdb stores in-frame clones only, minus some. The sample yields roughly 230,000 clones, 9.6% seen once. Sequencing was done on a sample of naive CD4+ T cells from blood. These receptors originate from a woman aged 18-35 years in good health.

This clone turned up a few times. The V and J genes are TRBV9 and TRBJ2-3, with 14 positions matching TRBD2. The V and J ends lost 3 bases and 0 bases, in that order; junction bases with no gene match: 9. This CDR3 comprises 19 residues. The germline gives CDR1 SGDLS, CDR2 YYNGEE. The CDR3 DNA follows: TGTGCCAGCAGCGCACTCGGGGGACTAGCGGGAGTGAGCACAGATACGCAGTATTTT. Amino acids: CASSALGGLAGVSTDTQYF.

This clone turned up a few times. The chain employs TRBV18 and TRBJ1-1; D might be TRBD1 (5 bases). The V end was cut by 5 bases, the J end by 6 bases, with 10 bases between. CDR1 and CDR2 from the germline V gene are KGHSH and LQKENI. There are 12 residues in the CDR3. The CDR3 DNA sequence: TGTGCCAGCTCAGATGGGGGGGCTGAAGCTTTCTTT. This translates into CASSDGGAEAFF.

In its sample, this clone was seen a few times. V usage is TRBV7-9 and J usage is TRBJ2-3; TRBD1 matches 8 bases. With V trimmed by 5 bases and J by 2 bases, 12 bases remained unmatched. The germline V gene encodes CDR1 SEHNR and CDR2 FQNEAQ (reference sequence). The CDR3 runs 17 residues. The CDR3 loop is CASSHGQGPSSTDTQYF. In DNA, the CDR3 is TGTGCCAGCAGCCACGGACAGGGCCCTTCATCCACAGATACGCAGTATTTT.

This clone was recorded a few times. This sequence joins TRBV29-1 and TRBJ2-5; no clear D gene. The CDR3 length is 12 residues. Germline CDR1 SQVTM, CDR2 ANQGSEA. With 6 bases removed from V and 2 bases from J, the gap between germline ends came to 10 bases. CDR3 bases: TGCAGCGTAGTTCGGGTGCAAGAGACCCAGTACTTC. This gives the protein CSVVRVQETQYF.

This clone has only a few counts. This sample also contains other DNA sequences that code for the same CDR3. The rearrangement links TRBV7-2 to TRBJ2-7; tentative D call: TRBD2 (5 bases). This CDR3 contains 14 residues. Trimming removed 3 bases from V and 4 bases from J, with 13 bases in between. The germline gives CDR1 SGHTA, CDR2 FQGNSA. The CDR3, as DNA: TGTGCCAGCAGCTTCGACCGAGGGTCTTACGAGCAGTACTTC. Translated: CASSFDRGSYEQYF.

The chain carries TRBV5-1 and TRBJ2-7, with 7 bases matching TRBD2. In germline, CDR1 is SGHRS, CDR2 YFSETQ. Trimming removed 1 base from V and 3 bases from J; junction bases left unmatched: 16. The CDR3 runs 18 residues. The CDR3 sequence is CASSLYGSGRRINYEQYF. The DNA of the CDR3 is TGCGCCAGCAGCTTGTACGGTAGCGGGCGACGAATTAACTACGAGCAGTACTTC.

This clone was seen more than once but under ten times. The gene calls are TRBV5-4 and TRBJ2-1, with TRBD2 identical over 14 bases. Per the germline V gene, CDR1 is SGHNT and CDR2 is YYREEE (reference sequence). This CDR3 spans 18 amino acids. Germline trimming cut 3 bases from V and 3 bases from J; bases unmatched to any gene: 8. CDR3: CASSSGLAGVPDYNEQFF. The CDR3 DNA reads TGTGCCAGCAGCTCGGGACTAGCGGGAGTCCCCGACTACAATGAGCAGTTCTTC.

Only a few counts were recorded for this clone. This chain joins TRBV2 and TRBJ2-7; TRBD1 is a possible D gene (6 bases). Germline-derived CDR1 and CDR2 are SNHLY and FYNNEI. The CDR3 extends over 13 amino acids. Trimming removed 6 bases at V and 2 bases at J, with 11 bases between. DNA of the CDR3: TGTGCCAGCAGCTACAGGGCAACCTACGAGCAGTACTTC. This codes for CASSYRATYEQYF.

This clone was picked up a small number of times. The CDR3 loop reads CASSPGLAGIYEQYF. As DNA, the CDR3 is TGCGCCAGCAGCCCGGGACTAGCGGGGATCTACGAGCAGTACTTC. The chain recombines TRBV5-1 with TRBJ2-7, with 13 bases lining up with TRBD2. J was trimmed by 3 bases and V by 4 bases; bases with no gene match: 4. Germline V CDR1 and CDR2: SGHRS, YFSETQ. The CDR3 extends over 15 amino acids.

This clone was counted between two and nine times. The rearrangement uses TRBV2 and TRBJ2-3; D gene unclear. Germline lookup yields CDR1 SNHLY and CDR2 FYNNEI. The CDR3 sequence is 13 residues long. V dropped 1 base and J dropped 7 bases, with 9 bases sitting between them. The CDR3 is CASSEDSQNTQYF. CDR3 in DNA: TGTGCCAGCAGTGAAGACTCACAGAATACGCAGTATTTT.

The J gene is TRBJ2-7, the V gene TRBV6-1, with D possibly being TRBD1 (6 bases). This CDR3 comprises 15 residues. V lost 3 bases and J 2 bases, leaving 14 bases between the germline ends. Germline values: CDR1 MNHNS, CDR2 SASEGT. Here the CDR3 DNA reads TGTGCCAGCAGTGAGTCCGGGACACCCACCTACGAGCAGTACTTC. Residues: CASSESGTPTYEQYF.

The J gene is TRBJ2-7, the V gene TRBV7-2; a weak D match, TRBD2 (6 bases). The CDR3 consists of 16 residues. V was pared by 5 bases and J by 2 bases, with 19 bases between. The germline CDR1 and CDR2 sequences are SGHTA and FQGNSA. The CDR3 sequence is CASSPRPGAIPYEQYF. The DNA of the CDR3 is TGTGCCAGCAGCCCCCGCCCGGGAGCCATCCCCTACGAGCAGTACTTC.

V usage is TRBV5-1 and J usage is TRBJ2-7; 7 bases match TRBD1. The CDR3 has 14 residues. Per the germline V gene, CDR1 is SGHRS and CDR2 is YFSETQ. J was trimmed by 3 bases and V by 3 bases; bases with no gene match: 6. CDR3 residues: CASSSTGPSYEQYF. The CDR3 DNA sequence: TGCGCCAGCAGCTCGACAGGGCCTAGCTACGAGCAGTACTTC.

This clone appeared a few times. The chain recombines TRBV10-2 with TRBJ2-5; 7 bases match TRBD1. The germline gives CDR1 WSHSY, CDR2 SAAADI. The ends lost 6 bases at V and 5 bases at J; junction bases unmatched: 9. This CDR3 has 14 residues. CDR3 DNA sequence: TGCGCCAGCAGCCTTACGACAGGGAAGGAGACCCAGTACTTC. It codes for CASSLTTGKETQYF.

This clone was observed a handful of times. The gene calls are TRBV7-9 and TRBJ2-1, with 10 bases matching TRBD2. Trimming cost V 2 bases and J 4 bases; bases outside gene matches: 14. This CDR3 contains 19 residues. The germline CDR1 and CDR2 sequences are SEHNR and FQNEAQ (reference sequence). The CDR3 DNA sequence: TGTGCCAGCAGCTTATGGCAAAGGTCGGGGACTAGCGTATACAATGAGCAGTTCTTC. Amino acids: CASSLWQRSGTSVYNEQFF.

This chain joins TRBV5-4 and TRBJ1-3; 7 bases agree with TRBD1. There are 15 residues in the CDR3. J lost 7 bases, V lost 5 bases, and 12 bases had no gene match. CDR1 and CDR2 from the germline V gene are SGHNT and YYREEE (reference sequence). The CDR3 loop reads CASSFTGTDRNTIYF. The CDR3, as DNA: TGTGCCAGCAGTTTTACCGGGACAGACCGGAACACCATATATTTT.

This clone was seen a handful of times. V and J are TRBV5-1 and TRBJ1-1, with D hard to call. Germline V gives CDR1 SGHRS, CDR2 YFSETQ. The V and J ends lost 1 base and 3 bases respectively, with 7 bases between them. The CDR3 spans 13 residues. The CDR3 protein is CASSLPEDTEAFF. Written as DNA, the CDR3 is TGCGCCAGCAGCTTGCCAGAAGACACTGAAGCTTTCTTT.

This clone was counted a single time. This chain uses TRBV28 with TRBJ1-4; D is unclear. From germline, CDR1 is MDHEN and CDR2 SYDVKM. V dropped 2 bases and J dropped 0 bases, with 7 bases sitting between them. The CDR3 spans 15 residues. CDR3 in DNA: TGTGCCAGCAGTTTAGCCGGGGCAACTAATGAAAAACTGTTTTTT. Protein sequence: CASSLAGATNEKLFF.

The V gene is TRBV30, the J gene TRBJ2-7; perhaps TRBD1 as D (5 bases). Germline CDR1 is GTSNPN and CDR2 is SVGIG (reference sequence). The CDR3 contains 14 residues. The V end was cut by 4 bases, the J end by 4 bases, with 17 bases between. The CDR3 region is CAWMQGPTSYEQYF. CDR3 sequence (DNA): TGTGCCTGGATGCAGGGCCCCACTTCTTACGAGCAGTACTTC.

This clone showed up just a few times. This chain uses TRBV27 with TRBJ1-1; 10 nucleotides agree with TRBD1. CDR1 and CDR2 (germline): MNHEY, SMNVEV (reference sequence). CDR3 length: 16 amino acids. V lost 5 bases to trimming and J lost 2 bases; unmatched junction nucleotides: 8. The CDR3: CASSPRQGAGNTEAFF. The DNA of the CDR3 is TGTGCCAGCAGTCCTCGACAGGGGGCCGGAAACACTGAAGCTTTCTTT.

The genes are TRBV10-3 and TRBJ2-1; 14 positions match TRBD2. There are 18 residues in the CDR3. Germline values: CDR1 ENHRY, CDR2 SYGVKD. The junction had 4 bases not matched to a gene; V was cut back by 2 bases and J by 1 base. The CDR3 nucleotides are TGTGCCATCAGTGAGACTGGGACTAGCGGGAGTTCCTACAATGAGCAGTTCTTC. Translating it yields CAISETGTSGSSYNEQFF.

This chain links TRBV18 with TRBJ2-7; TRBD1 matches at 8 bases. The V gene's germline CDR1 is KGHSH and CDR2 LQKENI. V lost 2 bases, J lost 3 bases, and 3 bases stayed unmatched. The CDR3 extends over 14 amino acids. The CDR3 reads CASSPTGQDYEQYF. The CDR3 DNA reads TGTGCCAGCTCACCAACGGGACAGGACTACGAGCAGTACTTC.

The CDR3 protein is CASSSQQESYGYTF. The DNA of the CDR3 is TGTGCCAGTAGTTCTCAACAGGAATCCTATGGCTACACCTTC. V usage is TRBV19 and J usage is TRBJ1-2; possible D gene TRBD1, 5 bases. From germline, CDR1 is LNHDA and CDR2 SQIVND (reference sequence). The CDR3 covers 14 residues. Trimming pared 5 bases from V and 4 bases from J, leaving 14 bases between. Filled out from reference TRBV19 and TRBJ1-2, the complete variable domain reads DGGITQSPKYLFRKEGQNVTLSCEQNLNHDAMYWYRQDPGQGLRLIYYSQIVNDFQKGDIAEGYSVSREKKESFPLTVTSAQKNPTAFYLCASSSQQESYGYTFGSGTRLTVV.

This clone came up a few times. The genes are TRBV30 and TRBJ2-7; 8 nucleotides align to TRBD2. Germline V gene lookup returns CDR1 GTSNPN and CDR2 SVGIG (reference sequence). Trimming at V came to 0 bases and at J to 3 bases, leaving 7 bases not matched to a gene. CDR3 length equals 15 residues. The CDR3 reads CAWSVGLATGYEQYF. DNA for the CDR3: TGTGCCTGGAGTGTCGGACTAGCCACAGGCTACGAGCAGTACTTC.

This chain connects TRBV11-3 to TRBJ2-1; D remains ambiguous. CDR1 is SGHNT, CDR2 YENEEA, per germline. The V end was cut by 3 bases, the J end by 10 bases, with 13 bases between. CDR3 length: 13 residues. Written as DNA, the CDR3 is TGTGCCAGCAGCTTGCACCCCACAAGAGAGCAGTTCTTC. Protein: CASSLHPTREQFF.

This clone was picked up one time. The rearrangement joins TRBV5-6 to TRBJ2-1; 8 bases are a match to TRBD2. The CDR3 runs 12 residues. CDR1 is SGHDT and CDR2 is YYEEEE in the germline V gene. Losses at the gene ends were 0 bases for V and 13 bases for J; bases not matched to a gene: 3. The CDR3 spells CASSLGLATQFF. The DNA of the CDR3 is TGTGCCAGCAGCTTGGGACTAGCGACTCAGTTCTTC.

The chain combines TRBV4-1 with TRBJ2-7; 11 bases align to TRBD1. Germline values: CDR1 MGHRA, CDR2 YSYEKL. V was pared by 3 bases and J by 3 bases, with 4 bases of the junction left unmatched. This CDR3 spans 15 amino acids. CDR3 loop: CASSQGGTGGYEQYF. For the CDR3, the DNA is TGCGCCAGCAGCCAGGGCGGGACAGGGGGCTACGAGCAGTACTTC.

This clone showed up just a few times. The J gene is TRBJ2-2, the V gene TRBV27; 9 nucleotides align to TRBD2. This CDR3 has 18 amino acids. Germline trimming cut 6 bases from V and 3 bases from J; bases unmatched to any gene: 14. Germline CDR1 reads MNHEY; CDR2 reads SMNVEV (reference sequence). CDR3 residues: CASSLGSRGGRDTGELFF. The CDR3 coding sequence is TGTGCCAGCAGCCTTGGCTCGCGGGGGGGACGGGACACCGGGGAGCTGTTTTTT.

V is TRBV7-9 and J is TRBJ1-1; D not certain. CDR1 and CDR2 from the germline V gene are SEHNR and FQNEAQ (reference sequence). The V end lost 4 bases, the J end lost 7 bases, and 7 bases lay between the germline ends. The CDR3 runs 11 residues. This chain's CDR3 is CASSSPVEAFF. DNA of the CDR3: TGTGCCAGCAGCTCGCCAGTTGAAGCTTTCTTT.